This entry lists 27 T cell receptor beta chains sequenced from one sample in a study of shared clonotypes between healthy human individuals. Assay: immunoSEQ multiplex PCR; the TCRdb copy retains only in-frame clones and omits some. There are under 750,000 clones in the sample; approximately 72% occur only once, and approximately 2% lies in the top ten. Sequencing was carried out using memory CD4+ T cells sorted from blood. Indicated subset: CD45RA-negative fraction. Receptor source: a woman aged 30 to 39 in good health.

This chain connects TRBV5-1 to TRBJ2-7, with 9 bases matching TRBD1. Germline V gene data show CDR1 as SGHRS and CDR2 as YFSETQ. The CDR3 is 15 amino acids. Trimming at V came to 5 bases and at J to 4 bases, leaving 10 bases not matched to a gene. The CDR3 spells CASRDFRTGEYEQYF. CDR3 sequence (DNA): TGCGCCAGCAGGGACTTTCGGACAGGGGAATACGAGCAGTACTTC. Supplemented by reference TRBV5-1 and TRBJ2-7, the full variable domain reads KAGVTQTPRYLIKTRGQQVTLSCSPISGHRSVSWYQQTPGQGLQFLFEYFSETQRNKGNFPGRFSGRQFSNSRSEMNVSTLELGDSALYLCASRDFRTGEYEQYFGPGTRLTVT.

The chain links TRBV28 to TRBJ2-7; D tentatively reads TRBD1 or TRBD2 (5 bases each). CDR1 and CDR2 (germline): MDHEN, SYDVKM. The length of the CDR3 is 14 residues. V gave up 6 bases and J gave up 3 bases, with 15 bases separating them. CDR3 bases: TGTGCCAGCAGGCCGCGTGGGACGGTCTACGAGCAGTACTTC. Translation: CASRPRGTVYEQYF.

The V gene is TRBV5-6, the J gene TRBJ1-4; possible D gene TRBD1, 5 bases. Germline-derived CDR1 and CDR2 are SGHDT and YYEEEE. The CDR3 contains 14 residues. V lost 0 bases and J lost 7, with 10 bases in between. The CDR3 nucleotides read TGTGCCAGCAGCTTGGTAGGGAGGGGTGAAAAACTGTTTTTT. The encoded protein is CASSLVGRGEKLFF.

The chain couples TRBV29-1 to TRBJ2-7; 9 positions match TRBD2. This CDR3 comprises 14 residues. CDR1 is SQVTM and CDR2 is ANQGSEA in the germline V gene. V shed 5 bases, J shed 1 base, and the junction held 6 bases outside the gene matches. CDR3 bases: TGCAGCGTTCGGTCTAGCGGGGTTTCCTACGAGCAGTACTTC. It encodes CSVRSSGVSYEQYF.

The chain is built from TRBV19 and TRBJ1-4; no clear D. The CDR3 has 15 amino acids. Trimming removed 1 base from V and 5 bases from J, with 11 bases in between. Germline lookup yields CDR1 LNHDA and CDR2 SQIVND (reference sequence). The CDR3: CASSIVTPGNEKLFF. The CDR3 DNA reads TGTGCCAGTAGTATAGTGACCCCTGGAAATGAAAAACTGTTTTTT.

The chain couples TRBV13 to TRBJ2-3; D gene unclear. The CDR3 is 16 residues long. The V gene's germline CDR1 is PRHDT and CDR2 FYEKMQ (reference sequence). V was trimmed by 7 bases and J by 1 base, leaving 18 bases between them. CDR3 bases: TGTGCCAGCACTCCTATTCGGCCTCGCCGCACAGATACGCAGTATTTT. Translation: CASTPIRPRRTDTQYF.

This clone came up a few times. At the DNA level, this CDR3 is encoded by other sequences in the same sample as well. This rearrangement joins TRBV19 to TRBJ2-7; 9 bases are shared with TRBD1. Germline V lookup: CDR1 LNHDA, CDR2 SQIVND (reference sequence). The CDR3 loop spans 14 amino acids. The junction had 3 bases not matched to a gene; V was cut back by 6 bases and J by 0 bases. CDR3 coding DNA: TGTGCCAGTAGCCCACAGGGGGCCTCCTACGAGCAGTACTTC. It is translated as CASSPQGASYEQYF.

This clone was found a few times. The CDR3 sequence is CASSPAGTGVYEQYF. The CDR3, as DNA: TGTGCCAGTAGTCCGGCAGGGACGGGTGTTTACGAGCAGTACTTC. The chain is built from TRBV19 and TRBJ2-7; perhaps D is TRBD1 or TRBD2 (5 bases each). The CDR3 is 15 amino acids. Germline CDR1 reads LNHDA; CDR2 reads SQIVND (reference sequence). The V end was cut by 5 bases, the J end by 4 bases, with 18 bases between.

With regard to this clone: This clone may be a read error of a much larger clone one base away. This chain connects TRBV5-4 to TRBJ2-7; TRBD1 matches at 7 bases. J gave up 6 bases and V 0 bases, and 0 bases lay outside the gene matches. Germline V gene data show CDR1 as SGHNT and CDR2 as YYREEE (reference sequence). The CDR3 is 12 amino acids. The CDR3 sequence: CASSLAGGEQYF. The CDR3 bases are TGTGCCAGCAGCTTGGCAGGGGGCGAGCAGTACTTC. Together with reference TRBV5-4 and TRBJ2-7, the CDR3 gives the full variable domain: ETGVTQSPTHLIKTRGQQVTLRCSSQSGHNTVSWYQQALGQGPQFIFQYYREEENGRGNFPPRFSGLQFPNYSSELNVNALELDDSALYLCASSLAGGEQYFGPGTRLTVT.

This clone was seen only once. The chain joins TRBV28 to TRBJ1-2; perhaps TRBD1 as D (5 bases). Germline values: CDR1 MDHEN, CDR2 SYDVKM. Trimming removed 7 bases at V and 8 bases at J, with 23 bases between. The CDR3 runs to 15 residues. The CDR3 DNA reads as TGTGCCAGCATCACCGGGACTCCCACCGCGGAGGGCTACACCTTC. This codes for CASITGTPTAEGYTF.

The CDR3 loop reads CASTEVDRTYEQYF. The CDR3 nucleotides read TGCGCCAGCACCGAGGTGGACAGAACCTACGAGCAGTACTTC. This chain links TRBV5-1 with TRBJ2-7; the D gene is possibly TRBD1 (6 bases). This CDR3 has 14 residues. Trimming shortened V by 6 bases and J by 2 bases, and 15 bases separated the two germline ends. Germline CDR1 SGHRS, CDR2 YFSETQ.

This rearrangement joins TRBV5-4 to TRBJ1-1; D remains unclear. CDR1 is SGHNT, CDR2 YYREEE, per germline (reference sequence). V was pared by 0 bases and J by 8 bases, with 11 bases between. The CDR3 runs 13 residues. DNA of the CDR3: TGTGCCAGCAGCTTGGAGCGAGGAGCCGAAGCTTTCTTT. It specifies CASSLERGAEAFF.

The CDR3 sequence: CASSLGGFYEQYF. The CDR3 DNA sequence: TGTGCCAGCAGCTTGGGGGGATTCTACGAGCAGTACTTC. The gene calls are TRBV5-5 and TRBJ2-7; no definite D call. V gave up 0 bases and J gave up 3 bases, with 7 bases separating them. The V gene's germline CDR1 is SGHKS and CDR2 YYEKEE (reference sequence). This CDR3 is 13 amino acids long.

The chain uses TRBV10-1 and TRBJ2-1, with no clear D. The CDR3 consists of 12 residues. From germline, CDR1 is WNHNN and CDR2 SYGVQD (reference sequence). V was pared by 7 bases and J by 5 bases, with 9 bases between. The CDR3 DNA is TGCGCCAGCAAATTCCTACACAATGAGCAGTTCTTC. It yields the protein CASKFLHNEQFF.

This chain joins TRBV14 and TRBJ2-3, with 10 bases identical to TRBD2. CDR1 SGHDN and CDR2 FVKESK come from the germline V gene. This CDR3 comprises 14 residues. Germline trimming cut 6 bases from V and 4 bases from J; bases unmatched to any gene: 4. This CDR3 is CASRSGRAPDTQYF. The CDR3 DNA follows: TGTGCCAGCAGGAGCGGGAGGGCCCCAGATACGCAGTATTTT.

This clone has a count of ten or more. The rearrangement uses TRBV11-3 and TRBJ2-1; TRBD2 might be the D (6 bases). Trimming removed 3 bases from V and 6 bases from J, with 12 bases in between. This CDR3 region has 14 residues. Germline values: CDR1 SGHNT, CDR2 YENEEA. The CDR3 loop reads CASSLGGQFNEQFF. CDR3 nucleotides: TGTGCCAGCAGCTTGGGAGGACAATTCAATGAGCAGTTCTTC.

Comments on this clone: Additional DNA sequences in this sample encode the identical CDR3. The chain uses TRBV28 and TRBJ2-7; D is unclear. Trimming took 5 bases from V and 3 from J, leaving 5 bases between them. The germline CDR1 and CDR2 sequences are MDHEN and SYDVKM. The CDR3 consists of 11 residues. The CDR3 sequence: CASSRNYEQYF. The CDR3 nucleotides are TGTGCCAGCAGTCGCAACTACGAGCAGTACTTC.

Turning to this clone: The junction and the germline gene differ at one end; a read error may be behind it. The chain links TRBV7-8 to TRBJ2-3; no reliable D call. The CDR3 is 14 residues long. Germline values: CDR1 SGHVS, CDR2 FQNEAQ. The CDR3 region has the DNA TGTGCCAGCAGCTTAGAGTACGGCACATATACGCAGTATTTT. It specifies CASSLEYGTYTQYF.

The CDR3: CASSSDRGGELFF. As DNA, the CDR3 is TGCGCCAGCAGCTCTGACAGGGGCGGGGAGCTGTTTTTT. This chain links TRBV5-1 with TRBJ2-2; TRBD1 matches 8 bases. Germline CDR1 reads SGHRS; CDR2 reads YFSETQ. The ends lost 3 bases at V and 7 bases at J; junction bases unmatched: 2. CDR3 size: 13 residues.

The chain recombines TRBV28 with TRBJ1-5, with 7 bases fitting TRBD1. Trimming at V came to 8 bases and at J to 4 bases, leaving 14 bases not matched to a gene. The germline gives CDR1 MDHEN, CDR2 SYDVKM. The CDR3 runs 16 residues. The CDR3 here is CASSSGGRGRNQPQHF. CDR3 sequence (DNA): TGTGCCAGCTCTTCCGGGGGCAGGGGGAGGAATCAGCCCCAGCATTTT.

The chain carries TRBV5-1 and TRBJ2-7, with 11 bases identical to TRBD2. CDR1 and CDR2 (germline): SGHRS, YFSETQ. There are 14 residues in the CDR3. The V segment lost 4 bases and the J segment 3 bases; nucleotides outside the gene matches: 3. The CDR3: CASSATSGSYEQYF. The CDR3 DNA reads TGCGCCAGCAGCGCTACTAGCGGGAGCTACGAGCAGTACTTC.

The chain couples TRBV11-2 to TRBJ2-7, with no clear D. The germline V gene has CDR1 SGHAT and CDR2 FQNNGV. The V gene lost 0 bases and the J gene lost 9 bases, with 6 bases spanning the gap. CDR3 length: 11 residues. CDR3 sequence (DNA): TGTGCCAGCAGCTTAGAGGTCGGGCAGTACTTC. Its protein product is CASSLEVGQYF. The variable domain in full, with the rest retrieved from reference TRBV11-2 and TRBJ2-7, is EAGVAQSPRYKIIEKRQSVAFWCNPISGHATLYWYQQILGQGPKLLIQFQNNGVVDDSQLPKDRFSAERLKGVDSTLKIQPAKLEDSAVYLCASSLEVGQYFGPGTRLTVT.

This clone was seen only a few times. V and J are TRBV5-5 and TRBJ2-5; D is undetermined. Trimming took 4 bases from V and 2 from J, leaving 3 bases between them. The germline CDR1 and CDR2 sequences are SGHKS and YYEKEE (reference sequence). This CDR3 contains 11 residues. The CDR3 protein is CASSPQETQYF. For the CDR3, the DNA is TGTGCCAGCAGCCCGCAAGAGACCCAGTACTTC.

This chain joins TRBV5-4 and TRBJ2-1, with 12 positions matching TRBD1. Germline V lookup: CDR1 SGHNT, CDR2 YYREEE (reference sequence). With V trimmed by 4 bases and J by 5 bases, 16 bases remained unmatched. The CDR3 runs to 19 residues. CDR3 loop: CASSRRPGQGANPNNEQFF. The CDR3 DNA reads TGTGCCAGCAGCCGTAGACCGGGACAGGGGGCGAACCCGAACAATGAGCAGTTCTTC.

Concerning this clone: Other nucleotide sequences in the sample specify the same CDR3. The CDR3 nucleotides are TGCGCCAGCAGCCTGGGGGGTGCTCCGGCCACAGATACGCAGTATTTT. Its translation: CASSLGGAPATDTQYF. The genes are TRBV5-1 and TRBJ2-3, with D tentatively TRBD2 (6 bases). CDR3 size: 16 residues. V dropped 4 bases and J dropped 2 bases, with 17 bases sitting between them. Germline V gene lookup returns CDR1 SGHRS and CDR2 YFSETQ.

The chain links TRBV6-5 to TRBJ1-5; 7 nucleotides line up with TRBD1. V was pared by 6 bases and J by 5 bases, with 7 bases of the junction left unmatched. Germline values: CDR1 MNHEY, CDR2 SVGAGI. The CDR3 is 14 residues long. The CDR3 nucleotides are TGTGCCAGCAGGCACAGGGGCCGGGATCAGCCCCAGCATTTT. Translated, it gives CASRHRGRDQPQHF.

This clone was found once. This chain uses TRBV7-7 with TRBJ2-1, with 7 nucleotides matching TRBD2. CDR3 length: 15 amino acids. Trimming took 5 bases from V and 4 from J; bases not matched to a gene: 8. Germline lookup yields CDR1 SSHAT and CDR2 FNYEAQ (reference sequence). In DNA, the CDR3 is TGTGCCAGCAGCGCCGCTAGCGGAGATTACAATGAGCAGTTCTTC. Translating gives CASSAASGDYNEQFF.